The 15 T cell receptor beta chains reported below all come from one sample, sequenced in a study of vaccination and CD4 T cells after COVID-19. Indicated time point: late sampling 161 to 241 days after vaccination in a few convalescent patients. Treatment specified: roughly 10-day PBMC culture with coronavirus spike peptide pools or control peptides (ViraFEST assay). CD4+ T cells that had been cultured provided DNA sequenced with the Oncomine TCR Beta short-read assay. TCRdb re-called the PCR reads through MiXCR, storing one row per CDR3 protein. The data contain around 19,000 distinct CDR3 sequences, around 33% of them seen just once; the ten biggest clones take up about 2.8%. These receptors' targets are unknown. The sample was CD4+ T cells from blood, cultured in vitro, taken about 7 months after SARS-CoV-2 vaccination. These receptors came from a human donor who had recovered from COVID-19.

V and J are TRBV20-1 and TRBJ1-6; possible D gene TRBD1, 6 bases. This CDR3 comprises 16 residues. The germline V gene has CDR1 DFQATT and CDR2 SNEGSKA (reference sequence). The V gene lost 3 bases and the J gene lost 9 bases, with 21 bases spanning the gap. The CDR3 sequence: CSARILTRGISSPLHF. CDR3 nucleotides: TGCAGTGCTAGGATATTGACTAGGGGGATCAGTTCACCCCTCCACTTT.

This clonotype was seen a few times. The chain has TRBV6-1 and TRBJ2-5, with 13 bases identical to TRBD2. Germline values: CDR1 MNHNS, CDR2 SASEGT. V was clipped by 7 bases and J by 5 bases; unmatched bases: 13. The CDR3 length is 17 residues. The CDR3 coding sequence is TGTGCCAGCAACGTTGGGCCGGGACTAGCGGGGCGCGAGACCCAGTACTTC. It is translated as CASNVGPGLAGRETQYF.

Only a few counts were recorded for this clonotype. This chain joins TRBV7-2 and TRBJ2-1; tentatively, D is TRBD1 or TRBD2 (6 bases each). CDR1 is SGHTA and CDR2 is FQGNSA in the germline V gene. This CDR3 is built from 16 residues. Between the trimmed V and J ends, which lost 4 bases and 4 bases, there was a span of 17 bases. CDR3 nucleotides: TGTGCCAGCAGCTCCCGGGACTTGGGGGCTTACAATGAGCAGTTCTTC. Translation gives CASSSRDLGAYNEQFF.

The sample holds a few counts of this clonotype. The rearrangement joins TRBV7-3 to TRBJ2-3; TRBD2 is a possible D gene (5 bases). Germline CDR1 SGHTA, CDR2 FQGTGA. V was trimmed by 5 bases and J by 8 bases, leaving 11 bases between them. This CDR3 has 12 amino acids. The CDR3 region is CASSASEGTQYF. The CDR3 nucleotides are TGTGCCAGCAGCGCCTCAGAGGGTACGCAGTATTTT.

The CDR3 nucleotides are TGTGCCAGCAGTTGGACTCCCCTCCCCTACGAGCAGTACTTC. As protein: CASSWTPLPYEQYF. The chain is built from TRBV6-2 or TRBV6-3 and TRBJ2-7; a possible D gene is TRBD2 (5 bases). Per germline, CDR1 MNHEY and CDR2 SVGEGT. The CDR3 contains 14 residues. Trimming removed 4 bases at V and 2 bases at J, with 12 bases between.

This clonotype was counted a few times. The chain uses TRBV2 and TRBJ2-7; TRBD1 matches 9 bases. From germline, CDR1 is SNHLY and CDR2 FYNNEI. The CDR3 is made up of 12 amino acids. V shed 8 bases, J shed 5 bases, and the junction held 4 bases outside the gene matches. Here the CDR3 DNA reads TGTGCCAGCCGACAGGGGGGGGACGAGCAGTACTTC. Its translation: CASRQGGDEQYF.

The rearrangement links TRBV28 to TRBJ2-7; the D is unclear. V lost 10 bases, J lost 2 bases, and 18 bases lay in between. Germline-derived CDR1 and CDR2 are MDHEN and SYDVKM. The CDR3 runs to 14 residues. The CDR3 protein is CAILNPQNPYEQYF. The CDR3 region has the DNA TGTGCCATTCTAAATCCCCAGAATCCCTACGAGCAGTACTTC.

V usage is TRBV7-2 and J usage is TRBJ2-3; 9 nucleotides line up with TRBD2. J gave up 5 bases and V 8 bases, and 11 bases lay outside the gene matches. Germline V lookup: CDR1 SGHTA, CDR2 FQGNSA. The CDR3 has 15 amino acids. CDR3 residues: CASRGSSGRIDTQYF. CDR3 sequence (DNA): TGTGCCAGCCGAGGGTCCAGCGGGAGGATAGATACGCAGTATTTT.

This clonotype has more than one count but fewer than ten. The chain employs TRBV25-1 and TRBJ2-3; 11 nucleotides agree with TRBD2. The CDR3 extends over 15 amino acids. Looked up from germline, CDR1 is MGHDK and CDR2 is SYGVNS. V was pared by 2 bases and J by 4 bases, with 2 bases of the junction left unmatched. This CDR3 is CASSETSGSADTQYF. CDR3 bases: TGTGCCAGCAGTGAAACTAGCGGGAGTGCAGATACGCAGTATTTT.

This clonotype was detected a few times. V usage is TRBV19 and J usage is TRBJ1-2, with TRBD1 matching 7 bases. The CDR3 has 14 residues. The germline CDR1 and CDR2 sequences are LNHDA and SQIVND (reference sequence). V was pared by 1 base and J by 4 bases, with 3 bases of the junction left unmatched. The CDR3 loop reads CASSIGGQPYGYTF. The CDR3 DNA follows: TGTGCCAGTAGTATAGGGGGACAGCCCTATGGCTACACCTTC.

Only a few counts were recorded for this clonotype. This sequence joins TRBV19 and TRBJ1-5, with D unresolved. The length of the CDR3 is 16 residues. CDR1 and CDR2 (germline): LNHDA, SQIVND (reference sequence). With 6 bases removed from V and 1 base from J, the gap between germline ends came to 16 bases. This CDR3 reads CASRQPSRGSNQPQHF. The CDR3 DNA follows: TGTGCCAGTAGACAACCCTCGAGAGGGAGCAATCAGCCCCAGCATTTT.

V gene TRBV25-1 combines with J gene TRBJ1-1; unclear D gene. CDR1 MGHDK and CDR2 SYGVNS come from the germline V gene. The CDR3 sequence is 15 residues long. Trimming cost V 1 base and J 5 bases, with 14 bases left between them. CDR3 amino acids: CASSESRPRWTEAFF. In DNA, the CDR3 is TGTGCCAGCAGTGAATCGCGCCCGAGGTGGACTGAAGCTTTCTTT.

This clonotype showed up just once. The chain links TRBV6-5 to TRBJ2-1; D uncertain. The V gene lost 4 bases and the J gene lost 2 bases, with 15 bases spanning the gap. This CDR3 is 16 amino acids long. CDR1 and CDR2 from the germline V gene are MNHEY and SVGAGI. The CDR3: CASSSSRAHTYNEQFF. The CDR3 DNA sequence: TGTGCCAGCAGTTCCTCCCGGGCTCATACCTACAATGAGCAGTTCTTC.

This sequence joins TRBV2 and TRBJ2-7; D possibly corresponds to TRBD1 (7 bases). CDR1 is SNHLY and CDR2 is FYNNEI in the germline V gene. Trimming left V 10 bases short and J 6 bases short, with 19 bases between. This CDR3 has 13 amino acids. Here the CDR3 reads CATGGGRFTEQYF. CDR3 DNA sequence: TGTGCCACCGGAGGGGGCCGTTTCACCGAGCAGTACTTC.

The CDR3 coding sequence is TGCAGTGCTAGATCTAGCGGGGCTTACGAGCAGTACTTC. Its protein is CSARSSGAYEQYF. J is TRBJ2-7 and V is TRBV20-1, with 9 bases identical to TRBD2. CDR1 is DFQATT, CDR2 SNEGSKA, per germline (reference sequence). This CDR3 contains 13 residues. Trimming at V came to 2 bases and at J to 4 bases, leaving 3 bases not matched to a gene.